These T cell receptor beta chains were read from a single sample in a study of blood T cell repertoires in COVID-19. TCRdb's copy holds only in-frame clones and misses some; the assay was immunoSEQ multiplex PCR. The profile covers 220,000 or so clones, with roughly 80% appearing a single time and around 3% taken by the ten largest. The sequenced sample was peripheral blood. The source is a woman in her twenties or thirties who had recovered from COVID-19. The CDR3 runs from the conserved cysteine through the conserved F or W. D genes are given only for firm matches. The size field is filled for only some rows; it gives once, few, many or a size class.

cdr3_aa: CASSGKSSYNSPLHF
cdr3_nt: TGTGCCAGCAGCGGAAAGAGCTCCTATAATTCACCCCTCCACTTT
clone_size: -
d_call: -
cdr3_length: 15
v_call: TRBV9
j_call: TRBJ1-6

cdr3_aa: CAWSVAGLAVTLSTDTQYF
cdr3_nt: TGTGCCTGGAGTGTAGCGGGACTAGCGGTAACTCTAAGCACAGATACGCAGTATTTT
clone_size: -
d_call: TRBD2
cdr3_length: 19
v_call: TRBV30
j_call: TRBJ2-3

cdr3_aa: CASSLIPSGGEQYF
cdr3_nt: TGCGCCAGCAGCTTGATTCCTAGCGGAGGGGAGCAGTACTTC
clone_size: -
d_call: TRBD2
cdr3_length: 14
v_call: TRBV5-1
j_call: TRBJ2-7

cdr3_aa: CASEGTGGRLEAFF
cdr3_nt: TGTGCCAGTGAGGGGACAGGGGGACGACTTGAAGCTTTCTTT
clone_size: -
d_call: TRBD1
cdr3_length: 14
v_call: TRBV19
j_call: TRBJ1-1

cdr3_aa: CASSQGLSGSYEQYF
cdr3_nt: TGCGCCAGCAGCCAAGGGTTGTCAGGCTCCTACGAGCAGTACTTC
clone_size: -
d_call: -
cdr3_length: 15
v_call: TRBV4-1
j_call: TRBJ2-7

cdr3_aa: CASSMSYSGANVLTF
cdr3_nt: TGTGCCAGTAGTATGTCGTACTCTGGGGCCAACGTCCTGACTTTC
clone_size: -
d_call: -
cdr3_length: 15
v_call: TRBV19
j_call: TRBJ2-6

cdr3_aa: CAISDHWAGGGQETQYF
cdr3_nt: TGTGCCATCAGTGACCATTGGGCAGGGGGTGGGCAAGAGACCCAGTACTTC
clone_size: -
d_call: TRBD1
cdr3_length: 17
v_call: TRBV10-3
j_call: TRBJ2-5

cdr3_aa: CATSEGTGGTGELFF
cdr3_nt: TGTGCCACCAGTGAGGGTACAGGGGGCACCGGGGAGCTGTTTTTT
clone_size: once
d_call: TRBD1
cdr3_length: 15
v_call: TRBV24-1
j_call: TRBJ2-2

cdr3_aa: CASSKGAASGRGETQYF
cdr3_nt: TGTGCCAGCAGCAAAGGGGCCGCTAGCGGGAGAGGAGAGACCCAGTACTTC
clone_size: -
d_call: -
cdr3_length: 17
v_call: TRBV21-1
j_call: TRBJ2-5

cdr3_aa: CASSYPPGQETQYF
cdr3_nt: TGTGCCAGCAGTTACCCACCCGGGCAAGAGACCCAGTACTTC
clone_size: -
d_call: -
cdr3_length: 14
v_call: TRBV6-5
j_call: TRBJ2-5

cdr3_aa: CASSPTGPNQPQHF
cdr3_nt: TGTGCCAGCAGCCCCACAGGGCCCAATCAGCCCCAGCATTTT
clone_size: -
d_call: -
cdr3_length: 14
v_call: TRBV7-2
j_call: TRBJ1-5

cdr3_aa: CASNRHNEKLFF
cdr3_nt: TGTGCCAGCAACAGGCATAATGAAAAACTGTTTTTT
clone_size: -
d_call: -
cdr3_length: 12
v_call: TRBV2
j_call: TRBJ1-4

cdr3_aa: CASSSRGREAYNEQFF
cdr3_nt: TGTGCCAGCAGCTCGCGGGGGCGGGAGGCCTACAATGAGCAGTTCTTC
clone_size: once
d_call: TRBD2
cdr3_length: 16
v_call: TRBV11-3
j_call: TRBJ2-1

cdr3_aa: CASSLGGGQYGYTF
cdr3_nt: TGTGCCAGCAGTTTAGGAGGGGGACAGTATGGCTACACCTTC
clone_size: -
d_call: TRBD1
cdr3_length: 14
v_call: TRBV28
j_call: TRBJ1-2

cdr3_aa: CATSGERETDTQYF
cdr3_nt: TGTGCCACCAGTGGGGAGCGGGAAACAGATACGCAGTATTTT
clone_size: -
d_call: TRBD2
cdr3_length: 14
v_call: TRBV24-1
j_call: TRBJ2-3

cdr3_aa: CASTYQASEAFF
cdr3_nt: TGTGCCAGCACCTATCAGGCGTCTGAAGCTTTCTTT
clone_size: once
d_call: -
cdr3_length: 12
v_call: TRBV12-3/TRBV12-4
j_call: TRBJ1-1

cdr3_aa: CASSVGHLKTEAFF
cdr3_nt: TGTGCCAGCAGCGTTGGACACCTGAAGACTGAAGCTTTCTTT
clone_size: -
d_call: -
cdr3_length: 14
v_call: TRBV9
j_call: TRBJ1-1

cdr3_aa: CASSSYRSGGGGSYEQYF
cdr3_nt: TGTGCCAGCAGCTCCTACAGGTCGGGAGGCGGGGGGTCCTACGAGCAGTACTTC
clone_size: once
d_call: TRBD2
cdr3_length: 18
v_call: TRBV7-9
j_call: TRBJ2-7

cdr3_aa: CASSLLANEKLFF
cdr3_nt: TGCGCCAGCAGCTTGTTAGCTAATGAAAAACTGTTTTTT
clone_size: -
d_call: -
cdr3_length: 13
v_call: TRBV5-1
j_call: TRBJ1-4

cdr3_aa: CASSLELTSTDTQYF
cdr3_nt: TGTGCCAGCAGCTTAGAGCTCACTAGCACAGATACGCAGTATTTT
clone_size: -
d_call: -
cdr3_length: 15
v_call: TRBV11-2
j_call: TRBJ2-3

cdr3_aa: CASSLVGGSNHGYTF
cdr3_nt: TGTGCCAGCAGCCTCGTTGGGGGGAGCAACCATGGCTACACCTTC
clone_size: -
d_call: -
cdr3_length: 15
v_call: TRBV7-3
j_call: TRBJ1-2

cdr3_aa: CASSSITGFATNEKLFF
cdr3_nt: TGTGCCAGCAGTTCGATAACAGGGTTTGCAACTAATGAAAAACTGTTTTTT
clone_size: -
d_call: -
cdr3_length: 17
v_call: TRBV27
j_call: TRBJ1-4

cdr3_aa: CASRSQGQGYQPQHF
cdr3_nt: TGTGCCAGCAGGTCACAAGGACAGGGTTATCAGCCCCAGCATTTT
clone_size: -
d_call: TRBD1
cdr3_length: 15
v_call: TRBV28
j_call: TRBJ1-5

cdr3_aa: CASSLARGSNYGYTF
cdr3_nt: TGCGCCAGCAGCTTGGCTAGGGGCTCTAACTATGGCTACACCTTC
clone_size: -
d_call: -
cdr3_length: 15
v_call: TRBV5-1
j_call: TRBJ1-2

cdr3_aa: CASSLEQGAANGYTF
cdr3_nt: TGCGCCAGCAGCCTTGAACAGGGGGCGGCTAATGGCTACACCTTC
clone_size: -
d_call: TRBD1
cdr3_length: 15
v_call: TRBV5-1
j_call: TRBJ1-2

cdr3_aa: CASRLQAKETQYF
cdr3_nt: TGTGCCAGCAGGCTACAGGCCAAAGAGACCCAGTACTTC
clone_size: -
d_call: -
cdr3_length: 13
v_call: TRBV7-9
j_call: TRBJ2-5

cdr3_aa: CASSLDPGLTYEQYF
cdr3_nt: TGTGCCAGCAGCTTGGACCCAGGGCTAACCTACGAGCAGTACTTC
clone_size: -
d_call: -
cdr3_length: 15
v_call: TRBV5-5
j_call: TRBJ2-7

cdr3_aa: CASSPRNGTSGTGELFF
cdr3_nt: TGTGCCAGCAGCCCGCGCAACGGGACTAGTGGGACCGGGGAGCTGTTTTTT
clone_size: -
d_call: TRBD2
cdr3_length: 17
v_call: TRBV7-3
j_call: TRBJ2-2

cdr3_aa: CASNRQGRAEAFF
cdr3_nt: TGTGCCAGCAATAGACAGGGGCGGGCTGAAGCTTTCTTT
clone_size: -
d_call: TRBD1
cdr3_length: 13
v_call: TRBV6-5
j_call: TRBJ1-1

cdr3_aa: CASSLFSAVREFHGYTF
cdr3_nt: TGTGCCAGCTCACTCTTTTCCGCTGTCCGGGAGTTCCATGGCTACACCTTC
clone_size: -
d_call: -
cdr3_length: 17
v_call: TRBV18
j_call: TRBJ1-2

cdr3_aa: CSVDDRLQETQYF
cdr3_nt: TGCAGCGTTGATGACAGATTGCAAGAGACCCAGTACTTC
clone_size: once
d_call: -
cdr3_length: 13
v_call: TRBV29-1
j_call: TRBJ2-5

cdr3_aa: CASRHRGTPFGGYTF
cdr3_nt: TGTGCCAGCAGGCATCGCGGGACTCCTTTTGGTGGCTACACCTTC
clone_size: -
d_call: -
cdr3_length: 15
v_call: TRBV27
j_call: TRBJ1-2

cdr3_aa: CASRLSEQGSGELFF
cdr3_nt: TGTGCCAGCAGACTAAGCGAACAGGGGTCCGGGGAGCTGTTTTTT
clone_size: -
d_call: TRBD1
cdr3_length: 15
v_call: TRBV7-8
j_call: TRBJ2-2

cdr3_aa: CASSPPGTGGYNEQFF
cdr3_nt: TGTGCCAGCTCACCACCGGGGACAGGGGGCTACAATGAGCAGTTCTTC
clone_size: -
d_call: TRBD1
cdr3_length: 16
v_call: TRBV18
j_call: TRBJ2-1

cdr3_aa: CAISKQGADEQFF
cdr3_nt: TGTGCCATCAGCAAACAGGGGGCAGACGAGCAGTTCTTC
clone_size: -
d_call: TRBD1
cdr3_length: 13
v_call: TRBV10-3
j_call: TRBJ2-1

cdr3_aa: CASSLDQRGAYNEQFF
cdr3_nt: TGTGCCAGCAGCTTAGACCAGCGGGGGGCTTACAATGAGCAGTTCTTC
clone_size: -
d_call: TRBD2
cdr3_length: 16
v_call: TRBV11-2
j_call: TRBJ2-1

cdr3_aa: CASSAGTSGRAYEQYF
cdr3_nt: TGTGCCAGCAGTGCCGGGACTAGCGGGAGGGCCTACGAGCAGTACTTC
clone_size: -
d_call: TRBD2
cdr3_length: 16
v_call: TRBV5-4
j_call: TRBJ2-7

cdr3_aa: CASSTSGRRSYEQYF
cdr3_nt: TGTGCCAGCAGCACCAGCGGGAGGAGGTCCTACGAGCAGTACTTC
clone_size: few
d_call: TRBD2
cdr3_length: 15
v_call: TRBV7-2
j_call: TRBJ2-7

cdr3_aa: CASGLVLAGGPETQYF
cdr3_nt: TGTGCTAGTGGTTTGGTGCTAGCGGGAGGGCCAGAGACCCAGTACTTC
clone_size: -
d_call: TRBD2
cdr3_length: 16
v_call: TRBV12-5
j_call: TRBJ2-5

cdr3_aa: CASSMGQVRTPYEQYF
cdr3_nt: TGTGCCAGTAGTATGGGACAGGTTAGAACTCCCTACGAGCAGTACTTC
clone_size: -
d_call: TRBD1
cdr3_length: 16
v_call: TRBV19
j_call: TRBJ2-7

cdr3_aa: CASSLTSGRPSNEQYF
cdr3_nt: TGTGCCAGCAGTTTGACTAGCGGGAGGCCTTCTAACGAGCAGTACTTC
clone_size: -
d_call: TRBD2
cdr3_length: 16
v_call: TRBV28
j_call: TRBJ2-7

cdr3_aa: CASSGTGAYNEQFF
cdr3_nt: TGTGCCAGCAGTGGAACAGGGGCCTACAATGAGCAGTTCTTC
clone_size: -
d_call: TRBD1
cdr3_length: 14
v_call: TRBV28
j_call: TRBJ2-1

cdr3_aa: CASSGQGYYGYTF
cdr3_nt: TGTGCCAGCAGCGGTCAGGGGTACTATGGCTACACCTTC
clone_size: -
d_call: -
cdr3_length: 13
v_call: TRBV7-9
j_call: TRBJ1-2

cdr3_aa: CATSGGRRSNYGYTF
cdr3_nt: TGTGCCACCAGCGGAGGACGGAGGTCGAACTATGGCTACACCTTC
clone_size: -
d_call: -
cdr3_length: 15
v_call: TRBV15
j_call: TRBJ1-2

cdr3_aa: CASSWSGTSALWGETQYF
cdr3_nt: TGTGCCAGCAGTTGGTCCGGGACTAGCGCTCTCTGGGGGGAGACCCAGTACTTC
clone_size: -
d_call: TRBD2
cdr3_length: 18
v_call: TRBV27
j_call: TRBJ2-5

cdr3_aa: CASSPFSGTPYEQYF
cdr3_nt: TGTGCCAGCAGTCCTTTTAGCGGAACGCCCTACGAGCAGTACTTC
clone_size: few
d_call: -
cdr3_length: 15
v_call: TRBV28
j_call: TRBJ2-7

cdr3_aa: CASSTRTSGRGDEQFF
cdr3_nt: TGTGCCAGCAGCACCCGGACTAGCGGGAGGGGCGATGAGCAGTTCTTC
clone_size: -
d_call: TRBD2
cdr3_length: 16
v_call: TRBV28
j_call: TRBJ2-1

cdr3_aa: CASSSGTGNTGELFF
cdr3_nt: TGCGCCAGCAGCTCGGGGACAGGGAACACCGGGGAGCTGTTTTTT
clone_size: once
d_call: TRBD1
cdr3_length: 15
v_call: TRBV5-1
j_call: TRBJ2-2

cdr3_aa: CASSLDRWNEQFF
cdr3_nt: TGTGCCAGCAGCTTAGACCGGTGGAATGAGCAGTTCTTC
clone_size: -
d_call: -
cdr3_length: 13
v_call: TRBV7-2
j_call: TRBJ2-1

cdr3_aa: CASSYGRGNTEAFF
cdr3_nt: TGTGCCAGCAGTTACGGCAGGGGTAACACTGAAGCTTTCTTT
clone_size: -
d_call: -
cdr3_length: 14
v_call: TRBV6-5
j_call: TRBJ1-1